These T cell receptor beta chains were read from a single sample in a study of CD8 T cells in ankylosing spondylitis. In TCRdb, the 5' RACE reads were re-called with MiXCR into one record per CDR3 protein. The sample holds 500,000 to 650,000 distinct CDR3 sequences, roughly 5.2% seen once. Sequenced material: blood, either unsorted or a sorted T cell fraction (not recorded which). Receptors were obtained from a male donor with ankylosing spondylitis. The conserved cysteine and the conserved F or W are not part of the CDR3 here. The D gene is left open where the match is weak.

.	TRBV10-3	TRBJ2-7	AISESTSSYEQY
TRBD1	TRBV20-1	TRBJ1-2	SARTGGLYGYT
.	TRBV14	TRBJ1-1	ASSQLDTEAF
.	TRBV20-1	TRBJ2-2	SASGTQVRYTGELF
TRBD1	TRBV28	TRBJ1-2	ASSLPTGTGYT
TRBD1	TRBV7-2	TRBJ2-7	ASSPGTVSYEQY
.	TRBV4-3	TRBJ1-1	ASSPLSIGRTEAF
.	TRBV12-3/TRBV12-4	TRBJ1-4	ASSFFSGEDEKLF
.	TRBV11-2	TRBJ1-2	ASSLLPSTGRKLIYGYT
TRBD1	TRBV4-3	TRBJ2-3	ASSPTGTGRTDTQY
.	TRBV5-1	TRBJ1-3	ASSPVGAPSGNTIY
.	TRBV7-2	TRBJ1-2	ASRFLRGNYGYT
TRBD2	TRBV7-8	TRBJ2-1	ASSQGEGRLNEQF
TRBD1	TRBV29-1	TRBJ2-7	SVADRGALYEQY
TRBD1	TRBV5-1	TRBJ1-4	ASRDSPNEKLF
TRBD1	TRBV29-1	TRBJ1-3	SVARDRGNTIY
TRBD2	TRBV20-1	TRBJ2-7	SAWTSGASSYEQY
.	TRBV6-5	TRBJ2-2	ASSYFWSSGELF
.	TRBV6-2/TRBV6-3	TRBJ2-3	ASSSPFPVAQY
TRBD2	TRBV19	TRBJ2-5	ATSKTSGSYQY
.	TRBV4-3	TRBJ1-1	ASSQTTAPRSRAF
.	TRBV10-3	TRBJ1-3	AISEGLRSGNTIY
.	TRBV9	TRBJ2-5	ASSAFESGRGTQY
.	TRBV7-6	TRBJ2-7	ASSTRPGTEQY
.	TRBV12-3/TRBV12-4	TRBJ2-2	ASSLYTNTGELF
.	TRBV10-3	TRBJ1-5	AISGTNQPQH
TRBD1	TRBV20-1	TRBJ2-5	SAARDRQETQY
TRBD1	TRBV7-9	TRBJ1-1	ASSQGGDTEAF
TRBD2	TRBV4-1	TRBJ2-1	ASSRLGTSEKNEQF
.	TRBV12-3/TRBV12-4	TRBJ1-2	ASSLIGGRGYT
.	TRBV12-3/TRBV12-4	TRBJ2-7	ASSLKRNEQY
TRBD2	TRBV23-1	TRBJ2-1	ASSPLISGGYSYNEQF
.	TRBV10-2	TRBJ1-2	ATQTRLSPYGYT
.	TRBV10-3	TRBJ1-2	AISDAERNGYT
TRBD1	TRBV10-3	TRBJ1-5	AISESYRGDSNQPQH
.	TRBV29-1	TRBJ1-1	SVGAGDTEAF
.	TRBV4-3	TRBJ1-2	ASSQARFGRTNYGYT
.	TRBV29-1	TRBJ2-2	SVDIQGRTGELF